The count of the clone carrying this T cell receptor (beta chain) is one. The sample originates from a study of blood T cell repertoires in COVID-19. J gave up 3 bases and V 2 bases, and 5 bases lay outside the gene matches. This CDR3 has 15 residues. CDR1 and CDR2 from the germline V gene are SGHNT and YYREEE (reference sequence). Clones were sequenced by immunoSEQ multiplex PCR, and TCRdb holds only the in-frame ones, with some missing. This table has roughly 300,000 clones, over 75% appearing once. The sequenced sample was peripheral blood. The receptor comes from a human donor in a cohort sampled during active COVID-19. The chain joins TRBV5-4 to TRBJ2-7; 10 bases are shared with TRBD2. The CDR3 is CASSLAGGLVYEQYF. Here the CDR3 DNA reads TGTGCCAGCAGCTTAGCGGGAGGGCTAGTCTACGAGCAGTACTTC.